This entry lists 10 T cell receptor beta chains sequenced from one sample in a study of OX40 agonist ivuxolimab in advanced cancers. Assay used: immunoSEQ multiplex PCR; TCRdb lists only in-frame clones, some missing. The data contain more than 70,000 clones, more than 75% of them singletons. The sample was CD4+ or CD8+ T cells sorted from blood, taken in a trial of the OX40 agonist ivuxolimab. The receptors were gathered from an adult with an advanced solid tumor such as melanoma, head and neck, liver or kidney cancer.

The CDR3 DNA sequence: TGTGCCAGCAGTTTTGGGTACGGCAATCAGCCCCAGCATTTT. Translation gives CASSFGYGNQPQHF. The chain employs TRBV9 and TRBJ1-5; D is uncertain. Trimming removed 5 bases from V and 2 bases from J, with 11 bases in between. Germline V CDR1 and CDR2: SGDLS, YYNGEE. The CDR3 is 14 residues long.

The table lists this clone with a count of one. V is TRBV7-8 and J is TRBJ1-2; D might be TRBD1 (5 bases). Germline V gene sequence: CDR1 SGHVS, CDR2 FQNEAQ. There are 15 residues in the CDR3. Trimming pared 2 bases from V and 2 bases from J, leaving 12 bases between. Here the CDR3 reads CASSLSVTENYGYTF. The DNA for the CDR3 is TGTGCCAGCAGCTTATCGGTGACAGAAAACTATGGCTACACCTTC. Full variable domain (remainder filled in from reference TRBV7-8 and TRBJ1-2): GAGVSQSPRYKVAKRGQDVALRCDPISGHVSLFWYQQALGQGPEFLTYFQNEAQLDKSGLPSDRFFAERPEGSVSTLKIQRTQQEDSAVYLCASSLSVTENYGYTFGSGTRLTVV.

V and J are TRBV29-1 and TRBJ2-3; no definite D call. V was clipped by 0 bases and J by 5 bases, with 9 bases between them. Looked up from germline, CDR1 is SQVTM and CDR2 is ANQGSEA. CDR3 length: 13 amino acids. In DNA, the CDR3 is TGCAGCGTTGAAGAGGAGTTGAGAGATACGCAGTATTTT. It is translated as CSVEEELRDTQYF.

This clone was detected only once. The chain uses TRBV5-1 and TRBJ2-3, with unresolved D. This CDR3 comprises 16 residues. V gave up 0 bases and J gave up 0 bases, with 11 bases separating them. The V gene's germline CDR1 is SGHRS and CDR2 YFSETQ. CDR3 nucleotide sequence: TGCGCCAGCAGCTTGGTCGCCAGCCCAAGCACAGATACGCAGTATTTT. It translates to CASSLVASPSTDTQYF.

V and J are TRBV15 and TRBJ2-3; the D gene is possibly TRBD2 (6 bases). Germline V gene data show CDR1 as LNHNV and CDR2 as YYDKDF (reference sequence). The CDR3 runs 15 residues. Trimming took 0 bases from V and 10 from J, leaving 17 bases between them. The CDR3 loop is CATSRDNNPGSPQYF. CDR3 DNA sequence: TGTGCCACCAGCAGAGACAATAACCCCGGGAGCCCGCAGTATTTT.

The chain links TRBV9 to TRBJ2-5, with TRBD2 as a possible D gene (5 bases). This CDR3 contains 13 residues. Trimming shortened V by 3 bases and J by 7 bases, and 13 bases separated the two germline ends. The germline V gene has CDR1 SGDLS and CDR2 YYNGEE. The CDR3 spells CASSAYLEGTQYF. Written as DNA, the CDR3 is TGTGCCAGCAGCGCGTATCTAGAGGGGACCCAGTACTTC.

V gene TRBV18 combines with J gene TRBJ1-4; the match to TRBD1 covers 9 bases. V lost 3 bases to trimming and J lost 10 bases; unmatched junction nucleotides: 6. This CDR3 is built from 14 residues. CDR1 is KGHSH, CDR2 LQKENI, per germline. For the CDR3, the DNA is TGTGCCAGCTCACCCTCGGGACAGGGAGGAAAACTGTTTTTT. This translates into CASSPSGQGGKLFF.

This chain uses TRBV5-1 with TRBJ1-4; no reliable D call. CDR1 and CDR2 from the germline V gene are SGHRS and YFSETQ. The ends were cut back, 2 bases at V and 8 bases at J, with 13 bases in the middle. The CDR3 covers 14 residues. The CDR3 spells CASSFKGVREKLFF. CDR3 sequence (DNA): TGCGCCAGCAGCTTTAAGGGAGTAAGGGAAAAACTGTTTTTT.

J is TRBJ2-7 and V is TRBV5-1, with D possibly TRBD2 on 5 matching bases. V was cut by 4 bases and J by 4 bases, with 15 bases left in between. The CDR3 is 14 amino acids. CDR1 SGHRS and CDR2 YFSETQ come from the germline V gene. Here the CDR3 reads CASSTGVGIYEQYF. The DNA for the CDR3 is TGCGCCAGCAGCACCGGGGTAGGGATTTACGAGCAGTACTTC.

The J gene is TRBJ1-1, the V gene TRBV10-3; the D gene is possibly TRBD1 (5 bases). The CDR3 loop spans 13 amino acids. Trimming stripped 1 base from V and 8 bases from J, with 11 bases between. The germline V gene has CDR1 ENHRY and CDR2 SYGVKD. The CDR3 DNA follows: TGTGCCATCAGTGAGTTCGACAGTTCCGAAGCTTTCTTT. It translates to CAISEFDSSEAFF.